These 26 T cell receptor beta chains share one sample of origin, sequenced in a study of technical replicates of blood from several donors. Profiled with immunoSEQ multiplex PCR; TCRdb holds only in-frame clones, not every one. This table holds 55,000 to 75,000 clones, 90% to 95% found once. The source material was T cells isolated from PBMCs. These receptors all stem from a human donor in good health.

The table lists this clone with a count of one. The V call is TRBV9, the J call TRBJ2-5; 10 nucleotides agree with TRBD2. V lost 3 bases to trimming and J lost 2 bases; unmatched junction nucleotides: 4. Per germline, CDR1 SGDLS and CDR2 YYNGEE. This CDR3 region has 15 residues. CDR3 nucleotides: TGTGCCAGCAGCGCCAGACTAGCGGGTCAAGAGACCCAGTACTTC. Protein: CASSARLAGQETQYF.

The genes are TRBV11-3 and TRBJ2-7; D may be TRBD1 (5 bases). This CDR3 spans 14 amino acids. Per germline, CDR1 SGHNT and CDR2 YENEEA. Trimming shortened V by 1 base and J by 5 bases, and 12 bases separated the two germline ends. Here the CDR3 reads CASSLGGANNEQYF. The CDR3 DNA follows: TGTGCCAGCAGCTTAGGGGGCGCAAATAACGAGCAGTACTTC.

The chain couples TRBV6-5 to TRBJ2-2; possible D gene TRBD2, 5 bases. The CDR3 consists of 14 residues. Germline CDR1 reads MNHEY; CDR2 reads SVGAGI. Trimming shortened V by 5 bases and J by 4 bases, and 11 bases separated the two germline ends. CDR3 protein: CASSRELGTGELFF. CDR3 nucleotides: TGTGCCAGCAGTCGGGAATTGGGCACCGGGGAGCTGTTTTTT.

The gene calls are TRBV2 and TRBJ2-1; possible D gene TRBD2, 5 bases. Per the germline V gene, CDR1 is SNHLY and CDR2 is FYNNEI. This CDR3 is built from 13 residues. V gave up 4 bases and J gave up 8 bases, with 12 bases separating them. The CDR3 loop reads CASSVTSTHEQFF. Written as DNA, the CDR3 is TGTGCCAGCAGTGTAACTAGTACCCATGAGCAGTTCTTC. Drawing the rest from reference TRBV2 and TRBJ2-1, the complete variable domain is EPEVTQTPSHQVTQMGQEVILRCVPISNHLYFYWYRQILGQKVEFLVSFYNNEISEKSEIFDDQFSVERPDGSNFTLKIRSTKLEDSAMYFCASSVTSTHEQFFGPGTRLTVL.

V and J are TRBV19 and TRBJ2-2; D is perhaps TRBD2 (6 bases). The CDR3 has 14 residues. V was cut by 8 bases and J by 7 bases, with 17 bases left in between. Per germline, CDR1 LNHDA and CDR2 SQIVND (reference sequence). CDR3 sequence: CASDPEGRGGELFF. The DNA of the CDR3 is TGTGCCAGTGATCCGGAGGGCCGGGGCGGGGAGCTGTTTTTT. Looking up the rest from reference TRBV19 and TRBJ2-2 gives the full variable domain: DGGITQSPKYLFRKEGQNVTLSCEQNLNHDAMYWYRQDPGQGLRLIYYSQIVNDFQKGDIAEGYSVSREKKESFPLTVTSAQKNPTAFYLCASDPEGRGGELFFGEGSRLTVL.

This chain links TRBV5-6 with TRBJ1-1; 8 bases map to TRBD1. The CDR3 runs to 13 residues. Trimming removed 2 bases from V and 4 bases from J; junction bases left unmatched: 1. Germline CDR1 SGHDT, CDR2 YYEEEE. This CDR3 reads CASSFTGGTEAFF. The CDR3 DNA follows: TGTGCCAGCAGCTTTACAGGGGGCACTGAAGCTTTCTTT.

In the case of this clone: Other nucleotide sequences in the sample specify the same CDR3. The chain recombines TRBV25-1 with TRBJ2-3; D unresolved. The CDR3 sequence is 13 residues long. Trimming pared 4 bases from V and 1 base from J, leaving 6 bases between. CDR1 MGHDK and CDR2 SYGVNS come from the germline V gene. CDR3 residues: CASSAQGTDTQYF. The CDR3 DNA sequence: TGTGCCAGCAGTGCCCAGGGCACAGATACGCAGTATTTT.

The chain recombines TRBV4-3 with TRBJ2-7; D remains unclear. The CDR3 consists of 13 residues. Per the germline V gene, CDR1 is LGHNA and CDR2 is YSLEER. The V end lost 2 bases, the J end lost 2 bases, and 7 bases lay between the germline ends. In DNA, the CDR3 is TGCGCCAGCAGCCAATCTCCAGCCTACGAGCAGTACTTC. Protein product: CASSQSPAYEQYF.

This chain uses TRBV12-5 with TRBJ2-3, with D tentatively TRBD1 (6 bases). CDR1 and CDR2 from the germline V gene are LGHNT and FRNRAP. V was trimmed by 1 base and J by 6 bases, leaving 11 bases between them. The CDR3 totals 14 residues. The CDR3 DNA is TGTGCTAGTGGTTTGGCGGACAGTAGGGATACGCAGTATTTT. Translating it yields CASGLADSRDTQYF. Full variable domain (missing parts from reference TRBV12-5 and TRBJ2-3): DARVTQTPRHKVTEMGQEVTMRCQPILGHNTVFWYRQTMMQGLELLAYFRNRAPLDDSGMPKDRFSAEMPDATLATLKIQPSEPRDSAVYFCASGLADSRDTQYFGPGTRLTVL.

The CDR3 sequence: CASSFRTGGDEQYF. The CDR3 coding sequence is TGTGCCAGCAGTTTCAGGACAGGGGGCGACGAGCAGTACTTC. The rearrangement uses TRBV27 and TRBJ2-7; 11 nucleotides align to TRBD1. This CDR3 has 14 residues. Germline V gives CDR1 MNHEY, CDR2 SMNVEV (reference sequence). The V gene end was trimmed by 3 bases and the J gene end by 5 bases; junction bases not matched to a gene: 3.

The rearrangement uses TRBV4-1 and TRBJ2-3; 7 bases fit TRBD2. Germline trimming cut 0 bases from V and 5 bases from J; bases unmatched to any gene: 8. In germline, CDR1 is MGHRA, CDR2 YSYEKL. The CDR3 length is 16 residues. The CDR3 nucleotides read TGCGCCAGCAGCCAAGATCTCGCGGGAGCTGAAGATACGCAGTATTTT. Its protein product is CASSQDLAGAEDTQYF.

This sequence joins TRBV4-3 and TRBJ2-7; D call uncertain. The CDR3 extends over 13 amino acids. V was clipped by 0 bases and J by 4 bases, with 7 bases between them. Germline assignment: CDR1 LGHNA and CDR2 YSLEER. The CDR3 sequence is CASSQDRAYEQYF. The CDR3 DNA reads as TGCGCCAGCAGCCAAGACCGCGCGTACGAGCAGTACTTC.

The rearrangement uses TRBV28 and TRBJ1-2; 7 bases are a match to TRBD1. V was pared by 10 bases and J by 4 bases, with 9 bases of the junction left unmatched. The CDR3 is 13 amino acids. Germline V CDR1 and CDR2: MDHEN, SYDVKM. The CDR3 DNA reads as TGTGCCACCAAGAACGGGACAGCCTATGGCTACACCTTC. Its protein is CATKNGTAYGYTF.

The V gene is TRBV6-5, the J gene TRBJ1-4; D unclear. The CDR3 sequence is 14 residues long. V was clipped by 2 bases and J by 8 bases, with 12 bases between them. Germline assignment: CDR1 MNHEY and CDR2 SVGAGI. The CDR3 DNA is TGTGCCAGCAGTTACGGACTTGGAAGGGAAAAACTGTTTTTT. It specifies CASSYGLGREKLFF.

CDR3 in amino acids: CASSSWRKTEAFF. The CDR3 DNA reads TGTGCCAGCAGCTCTTGGAGAAAAACTGAAGCTTTCTTT. The genes are TRBV7-9 and TRBJ1-1; D is uncertain. In germline, CDR1 is SEHNR, CDR2 FQNEAQ (reference sequence). The CDR3 has 13 residues. V lost 4 bases and J 5 bases, leaving 11 bases between the germline ends.

This clone was detected only once. The rearrangement links TRBV6-5 to TRBJ1-1, with D tentatively TRBD1 (5 bases). CDR1 and CDR2 (germline): MNHEY, SVGAGI. Trimming shortened V by 10 bases and J by 4 bases, and 10 bases separated the two germline ends. The CDR3 spans 11 residues. CDR3 protein: CATQGGTEAFF. Here the CDR3 DNA reads TGTGCCACCCAGGGCGGCACTGAAGCTTTCTTT.

V usage is TRBV15 and J usage is TRBJ1-5, with D possibly being TRBD1 (6 bases). V lost 3 bases and J 4 bases, leaving 10 bases between the germline ends. CDR1 is LNHNV, CDR2 YYDKDF, per germline (reference sequence). The CDR3 is 14 residues long. CDR3 nucleotides: TGTGCCACCAGCAGTACAGGGATTAATCAGCCCCAGCATTTT. Translated, it gives CATSSTGINQPQHF. Using reference TRBV15 and TRBJ1-5 for the parts outside the CDR3, the full variable domain is DAMVIQNPRYQVTQFGKPVTLSCSQTLNHNVMYWYQQKSSQAPKLLFHYYDKDFNNEADTPDNFQSRRPNTSFCFLDIRSPGLGDTAMYLCATSSTGINQPQHFGDGTRLSIL.

V gene TRBV6-1 combines with J gene TRBJ2-6; TRBD1 matches at 8 bases. After removal of 4 bases from V and 2 bases from J, the junction contained 1 base not matched to a gene. The CDR3 is 15 residues long. CDR1 is MNHNS, CDR2 SASEGT, per germline. CDR3 nucleotides: TGTGCCAGCAGTGCACAGGGGGCTGGGGCCAACGTCCTGACTTTC. Protein: CASSAQGAGANVLTF.

The chain has TRBV7-2 and TRBJ2-5; the D gene is possibly TRBD1 (5 bases). The CDR3 covers 16 residues. Trimming shortened V by 6 bases and J by 1 base, and 18 bases separated the two germline ends. Germline-derived CDR1 and CDR2 are SGHTA and FQGNSA. CDR3 sequence: CASSPLSRTLQETQYF. In DNA form, the CDR3 reads TGTGCCAGCAGTCCTCTTTCCCGGACACTCCAAGAGACCCAGTACTTC.

This chain links TRBV7-2 with TRBJ2-1; TRBD1 might be the D (6 bases). CDR1 and CDR2 from the germline V gene are SGHTA and FQGNSA. The CDR3 length is 15 residues. Trimming took 2 bases from V and 4 from J, leaving 12 bases between them. The DNA for the CDR3 is TGTGCCAGCAGCTTAACAGGGCAAGGTTACAATGAGCAGTTCTTC. This codes for CASSLTGQGYNEQFF.

This clone was picked up one time. The CDR3 loop is CASSWAHRLTYEQYF. The CDR3 region has the DNA TGTGCCAGCAGTTGGGCCCACAGGTTAACCTACGAGCAGTACTTC. The chain employs TRBV27 and TRBJ2-7; perhaps TRBD1 as D (5 bases). Trimming removed 4 bases at V and 2 bases at J, with 15 bases between. Germline assignment: CDR1 MNHEY and CDR2 SMNVEV (reference sequence). The CDR3 is 15 residues long.

This rearrangement joins TRBV19 to TRBJ2-7; TRBD2 is a possible D gene (6 bases). CDR3 length: 12 amino acids. Germline assignment: CDR1 LNHDA and CDR2 SQIVND (reference sequence). V was trimmed by 5 bases and J by 4 bases, leaving 9 bases between them. The chain's CDR3 is CASSSGGYEQYF. CDR3 nucleotides: TGTGCCAGTAGTTCCGGGGGATACGAGCAGTACTTC. The complete variable domain, with remaining parts taken from reference TRBV19 and TRBJ2-7, reads DGGITQSPKYLFRKEGQNVTLSCEQNLNHDAMYWYRQDPGQGLRLIYYSQIVNDFQKGDIAEGYSVSREKKESFPLTVTSAQKNPTAFYLCASSSGGYEQYFGPGTRLTVT.

This sequence joins TRBV5-1 and TRBJ2-3, with 7 bases identical to TRBD2. This CDR3 region has 14 residues. Per the germline V gene, CDR1 is SGHRS and CDR2 is YFSETQ. The junction had 8 bases not matched to a gene; V was cut back by 3 bases and J by 7 bases. Here the CDR3 DNA reads TGCGCCAGCAGCTCTACTCCGACTAGCAATACGCAGTATTTT. Translated: CASSSTPTSNTQYF.

Comments on this clone: Its ends do not fully match the called genes, so a read error is possible. The chain couples TRBV13 to TRBJ2-1, with 7 nucleotides matching TRBD2. The CDR3 covers 16 residues. Germline V CDR1 and CDR2: PRHDT, FYEKMQ (reference sequence). This CDR3 is CASGLTGGTSYNEQFF. The CDR3 nucleotides are TGTGCCAGCGGCTTAACGGGAGGTACCTCCTACAATGAGCAGTTCTTC. The whole variable domain, remainder taken from reference TRBV13 and TRBJ2-1, is AAGVIQSPRHLIKEKRETATLKCYPIPRHDTVYWYQQGPGQDPQFLISFYEKMQSDKGSIPDRFSAQQFSDYHSELNMSSLELGDSALYFCASGLTGGTSYNEQFFGPGTRLTVL.

The J gene is TRBJ2-2, the V gene TRBV7-2, with a weak D call TRBD2 (7 bases). The V and J ends lost 7 bases and 0 bases respectively, with 15 bases between them. The CDR3 runs 16 residues. Germline-derived CDR1 and CDR2 are SGHTA and FQGNSA. CDR3 loop: CASTSRGGTNTGELFF. CDR3 DNA: TGTGCCAGCACCTCGAGGGGGGGTACGAACACCGGGGAGCTGTTTTTT.

V gene TRBV15 combines with J gene TRBJ2-1; 8 bases are a match to TRBD2. The germline V gene has CDR1 LNHNV and CDR2 YYDKDF (reference sequence). V dropped 0 bases and J dropped 7; count of bases not matched to a gene: 8. This CDR3 comprises 16 residues. CDR3 bases: TGTGCCACCAGCAGAGATTGGGCGGGAGGAGGGAATGAGCAGTTCTTC. Protein: CATSRDWAGGGNEQFF.